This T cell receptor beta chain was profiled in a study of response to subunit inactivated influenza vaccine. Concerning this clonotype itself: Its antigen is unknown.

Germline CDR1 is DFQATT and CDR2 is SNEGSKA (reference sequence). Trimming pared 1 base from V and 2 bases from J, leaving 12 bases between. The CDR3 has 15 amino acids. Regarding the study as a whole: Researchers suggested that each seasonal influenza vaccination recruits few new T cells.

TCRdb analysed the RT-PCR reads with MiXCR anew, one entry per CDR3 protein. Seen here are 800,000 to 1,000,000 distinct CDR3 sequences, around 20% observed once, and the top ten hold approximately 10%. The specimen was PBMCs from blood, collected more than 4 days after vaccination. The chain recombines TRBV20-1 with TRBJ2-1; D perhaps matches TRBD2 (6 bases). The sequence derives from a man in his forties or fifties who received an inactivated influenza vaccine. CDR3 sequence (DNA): TGCAGTGCTAGAGTGGGTAGCGGCGCCTACAATGAGCAGTTCTTC. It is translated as CSARVGSGAYNEQFF.